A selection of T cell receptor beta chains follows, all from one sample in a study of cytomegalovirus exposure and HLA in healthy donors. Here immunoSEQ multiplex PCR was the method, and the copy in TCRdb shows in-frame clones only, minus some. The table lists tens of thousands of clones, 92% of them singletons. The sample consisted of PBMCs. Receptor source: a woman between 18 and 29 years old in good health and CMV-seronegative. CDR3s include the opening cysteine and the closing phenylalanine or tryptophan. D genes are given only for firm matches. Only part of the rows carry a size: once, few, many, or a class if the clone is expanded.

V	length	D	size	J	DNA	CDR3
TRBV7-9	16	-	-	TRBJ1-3	TGTGCCAGCAGCTTAATCCAGTCAGTCTCTGGAAACACCATATATTTT	CASSLIQSVSGNTIYF
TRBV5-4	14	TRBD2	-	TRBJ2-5	TGTGCCAGCAGCCCTGCCGGACTAGTTGAGACCCAGTACTTC	CASSPAGLVETQYF
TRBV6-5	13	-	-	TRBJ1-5	TGTGCCGCGGGACCCTCGACCCATCAGCCCCAGCATTTT	CAAGPSTHQPQHF
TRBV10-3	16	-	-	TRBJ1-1	TGTGCCATCAGTGCCCAGCCCCGGACTTCTAGCACTGAAGCTTTCTTT	CAISAQPRTSSTEAFF
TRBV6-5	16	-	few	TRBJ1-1	TGTGCCAGCAGTTACGGGAACAGGAAAGTGAACACTGAAGCTTTCTTT	CASSYGNRKVNTEAFF
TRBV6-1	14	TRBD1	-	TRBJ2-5	TGTGCCAGCAGAAGACCGGGACAGGGGGCGACCCAGTACTTC	CASRRPGQGATQYF
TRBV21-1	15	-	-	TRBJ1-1	TGTGCCAGCAGCACCTCCTCGGTGGGAGACACTGAAGCTTTCTTT	CASSTSSVGDTEAFF
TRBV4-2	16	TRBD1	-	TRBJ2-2	TGTGCCAGCAGCCAAGAACAGGGGAGACTCACCGGGGAGCTGTTTTTT	CASSQEQGRLTGELFF
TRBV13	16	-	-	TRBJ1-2	TGTGCCAGCAGCTTAGTGGGCAGGGTTGAAGACTATGGCTACACCTTC	CASSLVGRVEDYGYTF
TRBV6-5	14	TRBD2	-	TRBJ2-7	TGTGCCAGCAAACTGGGGGCTAGCGGGGACGAGCAGTACTTC	CASKLGASGDEQYF
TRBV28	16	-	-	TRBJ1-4	TGTGCCAGCAGTTTAAACTATGGGGGGTCTAATGAAAAACTGTTTTTT	CASSLNYGGSNEKLFF
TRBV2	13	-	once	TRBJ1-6	TGTGCCAGACCGGACAGTTATAATTCACCCCTCCACTTT	CARPDSYNSPLHF
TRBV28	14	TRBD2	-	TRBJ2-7	TGTGCCAGCAGTCAGACTAGCGGGAGGGCGGTCGAGCGGTTC	CASSQTSGRAVERF
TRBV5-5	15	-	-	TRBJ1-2	TGTGCCAGCAGCTTGGAGACAGGAGGATTAGGGGGCTACACCTTC	CASSLETGGLGGYTF
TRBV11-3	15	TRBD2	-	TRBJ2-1	TGTGCCAGCAGCCCCCGGACTAGTGGGGGGAATGAGCAGTTCTTC	CASSPRTSGGNEQFF
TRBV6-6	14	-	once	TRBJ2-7	TGTGCCAGCAGGGAGCCGGGAAACCGATACGAGCAGTACTTC	CASREPGNRYEQYF
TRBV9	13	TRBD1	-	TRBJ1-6	TGTGCCAGCGGGGGACAGCCGGAATCACCCCTCCACTTT	CASGGQPESPLHF
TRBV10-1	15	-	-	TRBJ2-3	TGCGCCAGCAGTGATGGCAGGGTGAGCACAGATACGCAGTATTTT	CASSDGRVSTDTQYF
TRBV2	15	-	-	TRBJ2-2	TGTGCCAGCAGTGGAGGGGGTATTTTCGCCGGGGAGCTGTTTTTT	CASSGGGIFAGELFF
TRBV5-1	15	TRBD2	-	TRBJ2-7	TGCGCCAGCAGCTTGGTAGCGGGGGCATCCTACGAGCAGTACTTC	CASSLVAGASYEQYF
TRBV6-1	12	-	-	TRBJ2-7	TGTGCCAGCGGGCAGGTCGGGGGAGAGCAGTACTTC	CASGQVGGEQYF
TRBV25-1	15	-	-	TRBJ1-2	TGTGCCAGCAGTGGGGGGGATGAGCGTAACTATGGCTACACCTTC	CASSGGDERNYGYTF
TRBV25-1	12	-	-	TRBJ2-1	TGTGCCAGCACCCTGGGGAAGGGGGAGCAGTTCTTC	CASTLGKGEQFF
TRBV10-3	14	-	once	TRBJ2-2	TGTGCCATCAGTGAGGTCGCGAACACCGGGGAGCTGTTTTTT	CAISEVANTGELFF
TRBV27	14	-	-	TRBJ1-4	TGTGCCAGCAGCCTCGGGAGTGGGGGGGAAAAACTGTTTTTT	CASSLGSGGEKLFF